This T cell receptor (beta chain) was retrieved from a study of blood T cells in healthy people across ages. A second about 6 to 12 cycle PCR used barcoded and J-beta primers. In TCRdb, the 5' RACE reads were re-called with MiXCR into one record per CDR3 protein. The table includes around 800,000 distinct CDR3 sequences, around 24% detected once. The study's findings and limits: Any conclusive comparison of naive versus antigen-experienced cells was prevented by using unsorted PBMCs.

CDR1 is SGHTA and CDR2 is FQGTGA in the germline V gene. CDR3 length: 15 residues. Losses at the gene ends were 2 bases for V and 6 bases for J; bases not matched to a gene: 5. A word on this clonotype: As yet, its antigen is unknown.

This sample also belongs to another study, concerning T cells of mothers and their children. That source notes: Added by the second PCR's M1S primer were sample barcodes and 2-4 random nucleotides. Researchers report slightly higher, though non-significant, overlap in related mother-child pairs than in unrelated pairs.

The sample taken for sequencing was blood. This receptor was taken from a boy between 5 and 17 years old in good health. The V call is TRBV7-3, the J call TRBJ2-5; TRBD1 matches 11 bases. The CDR3 DNA reads TGTGCCAGCAGCTTAGGACAGGGGGCGATGAAGACCCAGTACTTC. As protein: CASSLGQGAMKTQYF. The whole variable domain, remainder taken from reference TRBV7-3 and TRBJ2-5, is GAGVSQTPSNKVTEKGKYVELRCDPISGHTALYWYRQSLGQGPEFLIYFQGTGAADDSGLPNDRFFAVRPEGSVSTLKIQRTERGDSAVYLCASSLGQGAMKTQYFGPGTRLLVL.